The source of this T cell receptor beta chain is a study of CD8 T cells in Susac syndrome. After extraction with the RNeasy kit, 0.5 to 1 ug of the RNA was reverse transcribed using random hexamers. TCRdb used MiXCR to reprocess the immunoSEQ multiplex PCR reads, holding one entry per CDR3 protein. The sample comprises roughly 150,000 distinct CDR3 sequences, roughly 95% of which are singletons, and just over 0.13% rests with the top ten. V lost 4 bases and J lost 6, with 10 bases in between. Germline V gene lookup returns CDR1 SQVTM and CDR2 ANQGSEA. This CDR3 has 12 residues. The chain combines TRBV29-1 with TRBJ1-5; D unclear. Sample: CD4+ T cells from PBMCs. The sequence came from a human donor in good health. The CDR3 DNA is TGCAGCGTTGGGGGAATGAGTCAGCCCCAGCATTTT. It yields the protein CSVGGMSQPQHF.